The clone carrying this T cell receptor (beta chain) was seen at least ten times. What it binds is not known. The sample comes from a study of T-cell reconstitution after alpha-beta-depleted transplantation in children. General study points: Hyperexpanded clones declined; after one year, newly produced T cells mostly supplied diversity. The study reportedly traced alpha-beta T cells about two months after transplant to several hundred expanded graft clones. For some patients, TCRbeta diversity was high at day 60 because of recipient T cells and thymic progenitors that survived.

V lost 2 bases, J lost 6 bases, and 8 bases lay in between. Germline lookup yields CDR1 SGHRS and CDR2 YFSETQ. The CDR3 has 13 amino acids. Preparation of the TCRbeta library was carried out with unique molecular identifiers. From the PCR reads, TCRdb called clonotypes with MiXCR, one entry per CDR3 protein. This table holds approximately 240,000 distinct CDR3 sequences, about a tenth found once. The sequences come from PBMCs, collected before TCRalphabeta/CD19-depleted stem cell transplant. The sequence came from a child under two years old with acute myeloid leukemia, due to receive a stem cell transplant. V and J are TRBV5-1 and TRBJ2-2, with TRBD2 as a possible D gene (5 bases). The CDR3 sequence: CASSFSEAGELFF. For the CDR3, the DNA is TGCGCCAGCAGCTTTTCGGAGGCCGGGGAGCTGTTTTTT.